One and the same sample provided the 18 T cell receptor beta chains below, sequenced in a study of blood T cell repertoires in COVID-19. Only in-frame clones appear in the TCRdb table, and some are missing; sequencing was by immunoSEQ multiplex PCR. The sample consists of 200,000 to 250,000 clones, roughly nine tenths of them appearing once. Material for sequencing was peripheral blood. All receptors derive from a man younger than 35 with active or convalescent COVID-19.

Here the CDR3 DNA reads TGTGCCAGCAGTTCCGAGATTGCCCCAGGGGGAACTGAAGCTTTCTTT. This encodes CASSSEIAPGGTEAFF. The chain links TRBV27 to TRBJ1-1; TRBD1 matches at 7 bases. Germline V gene data show CDR1 as MNHEY and CDR2 as SMNVEV (reference sequence). Unmatched junction bases numbered 13, after V lost 4 bases and J lost 5 bases. CDR3 size: 16 residues.

The gene calls are TRBV28 and TRBJ1-2; weak D call: TRBD1 (6 bases). CDR1 is MDHEN and CDR2 is SYDVKM in the germline V gene. Trimming shortened V by 3 bases and J by 8 bases, and 10 bases separated the two germline ends. CDR3 size: 12 residues. The CDR3 bases are TGTGCCAGCAGTTTCCGTGGGACAGGCTACACCTTC. Residues: CASSFRGTGYTF.

The chain is built from TRBV11-1 and TRBJ2-7; possibly TRBD1 for D (6 bases). Germline V gene sequence: CDR1 SGHAT, CDR2 FQDESV (reference sequence). V was pared by 3 bases and J by 7 bases, with 19 bases between. This CDR3 has 15 amino acids. In DNA form, the CDR3 reads TGTGCCAGCAGCTTCGAGCAGGGGCCCAGCTTGGAGCAGTACTTC. The encoded protein is CASSFEQGPSLEQYF.

The gene calls are TRBV18 and TRBJ2-1, with 7 bases matching TRBD2. Germline lookup yields CDR1 KGHSH and CDR2 LQKENI. Trimming cost V 2 bases and J 9 bases; bases outside gene matches: 7. CDR3 length: 14 residues. The CDR3 coding sequence is TGTGCCAGCTCACCAGCAGCGGGGTGGAGTGAGCAGTTCTTC. It translates to CASSPAAGWSEQFF. Using reference TRBV18 and TRBJ2-1 for the parts outside the CDR3, the full variable domain is NAGVMQNPRHLVRRRGQEARLRCSPMKGHSHVYWYRQLPEEGLKFMVYLQKENIIDESGMPKERFSAEFPKEGPSILRIQQVVRGDSAAYFCASSPAAGWSEQFFGPGTRLTVL.

The chain couples TRBV28 to TRBJ1-1; TRBD1 is a possible D gene (6 bases). The CDR3 sequence is 14 residues long. V was shortened by 5 bases and J by 1 base, with 11 bases between the two germline ends. The germline V gene encodes CDR1 MDHEN and CDR2 SYDVKM. CDR3 in DNA: TGTGCCAGCAGTCCCTGGACAGCGAACACTGAAGCTTTCTTT. Its protein is CASSPWTANTEAFF.

V is TRBV4-2 and J is TRBJ2-7; D is perhaps TRBD1 (5 bases). The CDR3 consists of 15 residues. Trimming pared 0 bases from V and 7 bases from J, leaving 16 bases between. CDR1 is LGHNA, CDR2 YNFKEQ, per germline. The CDR3 bases are TGTGCCAGCAGCCAAGAGCAGGGAAGCTCGTGGGAGCAGTACTTC. It translates to CASSQEQGSSWEQYF.

This rearrangement joins TRBV27 to TRBJ1-4; 7 bases line up with TRBD1. The germline V gene has CDR1 MNHEY and CDR2 SMNVEV (reference sequence). Trimming at V came to 8 bases and at J to 4 bases, leaving 7 bases not matched to a gene. This CDR3 is 14 amino acids long. The CDR3 spells CASPDREFNEKLFF. The CDR3 DNA reads TGTGCCAGCCCAGACAGGGAATTTAATGAAAAACTGTTTTTT.

Only one count was recorded for this clone. J is TRBJ2-3 and V is TRBV28; no clear D. Germline V gene data show CDR1 as MDHEN and CDR2 as SYDVKM. The ends were cut back, 4 bases at V and 2 bases at J, with 10 bases in the middle. The CDR3 is 14 residues long. CDR3 sequence reads: CASSSSTFTDTQYF. CDR3 coding DNA: TGTGCCAGCAGTTCGAGCACCTTCACAGATACGCAGTATTTT.

The chain joins TRBV7-8 to TRBJ2-6, with 11 bases lining up with TRBD1. Germline CDR1 SGHVS, CDR2 FQNEAQ. J lost 0 bases, V lost 4 bases, and 8 bases had no gene match. The CDR3 is made up of 19 amino acids. The CDR3 DNA reads as TGTGCCAGCAGCTACTCTTCCGGGACAGGGGGCTCTGGGGCCAACGTCCTGACTTTC. It translates to CASSYSSGTGGSGANVLTF. The full variable domain, with the rest looked up from reference TRBV7-8 and TRBJ2-6, is GAGVSQSPRYKVAKRGQDVALRCDPISGHVSLFWYQQALGQGPEFLTYFQNEAQLDKSGLPSDRFFAERPEGSVSTLKIQRTQQEDSAVYLCASSYSSGTGGSGANVLTFGAGSRLTVL.

This clone was observed a single time. The CDR3 nucleotides read TGTGCCAGTCTAGCGCCGGACAATGAGCAGTTCTTC. It is translated as CASLAPDNEQFF. The chain links TRBV2 to TRBJ2-1; maybe TRBD2 (6 bases). The V gene lost 9 bases and the J gene lost 5 bases, with 11 bases spanning the gap. Per the germline V gene, CDR1 is SNHLY and CDR2 is FYNNEI. This CDR3 is built from 12 residues.

The chain couples TRBV19 to TRBJ1-1; TRBD1 might be the D (6 bases). With 5 bases removed from V and 4 bases from J, the gap between germline ends came to 17 bases. The germline V gene has CDR1 LNHDA and CDR2 SQIVND (reference sequence). This CDR3 region has 15 residues. The CDR3 sequence: CASSPSPAGATEAFF. CDR3 bases: TGTGCCAGTAGTCCCTCACCTGCAGGGGCCACTGAAGCTTTCTTT.

Only one count was recorded for this clone. The V and J genes are TRBV7-3 and TRBJ2-1; 9 nucleotides align to TRBD2. CDR1 is SGHTA, CDR2 FQGTGA, per germline. This CDR3 is built from 14 residues. The trim removed 5 bases at V and 9 bases at J, leaving 8 bases unmatched. The CDR3 loop is CASSPGSGSSEQFF. DNA for the CDR3: TGTGCCAGCAGCCCCGGTAGCGGGAGCTCTGAGCAGTTCTTC.

V gene TRBV6-5 combines with J gene TRBJ1-6; weak D call: TRBD1 (5 bases). The CDR3 totals 15 residues. V was shortened by 0 bases and J by 8 bases, with 11 bases between the two germline ends. Germline V gives CDR1 MNHEY, CDR2 SVGAGI. The CDR3 DNA is TGTGCCAGCAGTTACTCTCCAGGGAAGTATTCACCCCTCCACTTT. It specifies CASSYSPGKYSPLHF.

The DNA for the CDR3 is TGCGCCAGCAGCCCACAGGGGGTTGGTGGCTACACCTTC. Residues: CASSPQGVGGYTF. This chain uses TRBV5-1 with TRBJ1-2, with TRBD1 matching 8 bases. The CDR3 loop spans 13 amino acids. The germline gives CDR1 SGHRS, CDR2 YFSETQ. V shed 4 bases, J shed 7 bases, and the junction held 6 bases outside the gene matches.

J is TRBJ1-3 and V is TRBV9; D ambiguous. There are 12 residues in the CDR3. Trimming took off 2 bases at V and 3 bases at J, with 3 bases between the two ends. Germline-derived CDR1 and CDR2 are SGDLS and YYNGEE. CDR3 nucleotides: TGTGCCAGCAGCGTCGGTGGAAACACCATATATTTT. Its protein product is CASSVGGNTIYF.

V gene TRBV5-4 combines with J gene TRBJ1-1; 10 nucleotides line up with TRBD1. This CDR3 region has 14 residues. Germline trimming cut 5 bases from V and 6 bases from J; bases unmatched to any gene: 7. Germline CDR1 SGHNT, CDR2 YYREEE (reference sequence). CDR3 residues: CASRSDRGKPEAFF. In nucleotides, the CDR3 is TGTGCCAGCAGATCGGACAGGGGGAAGCCTGAAGCTTTCTTT.

The gene calls are TRBV21-1 and TRBJ1-1; TRBD1, the table's D call, lacks a check against the DNA. TRBV21-1 is a recognized pseudogene. The CDR3 is made up of 13 amino acids. The CDR3 region is CASSTTGRTEAFF. The CDR3 nucleotides read TGTGCCAGCAGCACGACAGGGAGGACTGAAGCTTTCTTT.

The chain is built from TRBV7-8 and TRBJ2-5, with D perhaps TRBD1 (6 bases). This CDR3 has 14 amino acids. CDR1 is SGHVS and CDR2 is FQNEAQ in the germline V gene. The ends were cut back, 5 bases at V and 1 base at J, with 11 bases in the middle. The CDR3 region is CASSRGTTQETQYF. CDR3 in DNA: TGTGCCAGCAGCCGAGGGACAACCCAAGAGACCCAGTACTTC.